This T cell receptor (beta chain) came from a study of response to subunit inactivated influenza vaccine. TCRdb redid the calling of the RT-PCR reads with MiXCR, one entry per CDR3 protein. The table records a few hundred thousand distinct CDR3 sequences, less than 25% of them present only once. This CDR3 has 11 residues. V was cut by 7 bases and J by 0 bases, with 6 bases left in between. The germline CDR1 and CDR2 sequences are SQVTM and ANQGSEA. The V and J genes are TRBV29-1 and TRBJ1-2; no firm D call. The sequenced sample was PBMCs from blood, obtained less than 22 months after vaccination. The TCR originated in a man aged 45-69 years who received an inactivated influenza vaccine. CDR3 in DNA: TGCAGCGCTCTAGCTAACTATGGCTACACCTTC. Amino acid sequence: CSALANYGYTF.